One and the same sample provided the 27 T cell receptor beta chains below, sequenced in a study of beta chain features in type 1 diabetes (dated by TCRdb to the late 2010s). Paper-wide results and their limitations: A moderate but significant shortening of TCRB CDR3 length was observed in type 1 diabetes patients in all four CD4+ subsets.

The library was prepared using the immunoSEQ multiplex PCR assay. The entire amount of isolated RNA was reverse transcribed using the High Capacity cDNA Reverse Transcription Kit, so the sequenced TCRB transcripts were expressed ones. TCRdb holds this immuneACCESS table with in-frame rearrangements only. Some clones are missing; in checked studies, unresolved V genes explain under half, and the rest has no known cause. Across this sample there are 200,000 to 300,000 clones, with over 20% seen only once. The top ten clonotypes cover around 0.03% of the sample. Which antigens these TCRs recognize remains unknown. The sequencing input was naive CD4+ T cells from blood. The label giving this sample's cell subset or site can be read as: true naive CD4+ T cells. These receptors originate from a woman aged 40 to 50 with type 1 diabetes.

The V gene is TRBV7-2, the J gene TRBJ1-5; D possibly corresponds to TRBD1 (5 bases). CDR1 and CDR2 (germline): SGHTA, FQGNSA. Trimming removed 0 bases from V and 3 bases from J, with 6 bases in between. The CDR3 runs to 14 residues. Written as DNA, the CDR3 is TGTGCCAGCAGCTTAGCAGGGGACAATCAGCCCCAGCATTTT. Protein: CASSLAGDNQPQHF.

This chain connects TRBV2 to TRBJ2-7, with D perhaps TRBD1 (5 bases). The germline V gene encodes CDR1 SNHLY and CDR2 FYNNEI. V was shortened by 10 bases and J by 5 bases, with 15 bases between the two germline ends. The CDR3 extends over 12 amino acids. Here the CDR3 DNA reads TGTGCCATCACCAAGGGGAACGACGAGCAGTACTTC. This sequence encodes CAITKGNDEQYF.

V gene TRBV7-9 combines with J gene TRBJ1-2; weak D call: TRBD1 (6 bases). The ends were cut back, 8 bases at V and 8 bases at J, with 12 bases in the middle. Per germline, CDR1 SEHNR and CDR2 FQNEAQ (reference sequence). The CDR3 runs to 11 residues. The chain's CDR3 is CASGHREGYTF. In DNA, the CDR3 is TGTGCCAGCGGACACAGGGAAGGCTACACCTTC. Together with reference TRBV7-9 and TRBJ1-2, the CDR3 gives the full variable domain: DTGVSQNPRHKITKRGQNVTFRCDPISEHNRLYWYRQTLGQGPEFLTYFQNEAQLEKSRLLSDRFSAERPKGSFSTLEIQRTEQGDSAMYLCASGHREGYTFGSGTRLTVV.

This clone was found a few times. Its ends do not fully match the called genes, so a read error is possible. CDR3 sequence: CASSLVGQGAETQYF. CDR3 nucleotides: TGTGCTAGCAGCTTAGTTGGACAGGGGGCAGAGACCCAGTACTTC. V gene TRBV7-7 combines with J gene TRBJ2-5, with 11 bases lining up with TRBD1. This CDR3 comprises 15 residues. Germline V gene lookup returns CDR1 SSHAT and CDR2 FNYEAQ (reference sequence).

The CDR3 region is CASSGRRGSSYNEQFF. In nucleotides, the CDR3 is TGTGCCAGCAGTGGCCGCCGGGGGAGCTCCTACAATGAGCAGTTCTTC. The chain uses TRBV2 and TRBJ2-1; TRBD2 is a possible D gene (6 bases). From germline, CDR1 is SNHLY and CDR2 FYNNEI. CDR3 length equals 16 residues. Trimming took 4 bases from V and 0 from J, leaving 13 bases between them.

The CDR3 DNA reads TGTGCCAGCAGCAGGGGTCGGAGTGAAGAGACCCAGTACTTC. It yields the protein CASSRGRSEETQYF. The chain has TRBV11-2 and TRBJ2-5; a weak D match, TRBD1 (5 bases). Trimming stripped 5 bases from V and 3 bases from J, with 13 bases between. The CDR3 contains 14 residues. Germline CDR1 and CDR2: SGHAT and FQNNGV. Using reference TRBV11-2 and TRBJ2-5 for the parts outside the CDR3, the full variable domain is EAGVAQSPRYKIIEKRQSVAFWCNPISGHATLYWYQQILGQGPKLLIQFQNNGVVDDSQLPKDRFSAERLKGVDSTLKIQPAKLEDSAVYLCASSRGRSEETQYFGPGTRLLVL.

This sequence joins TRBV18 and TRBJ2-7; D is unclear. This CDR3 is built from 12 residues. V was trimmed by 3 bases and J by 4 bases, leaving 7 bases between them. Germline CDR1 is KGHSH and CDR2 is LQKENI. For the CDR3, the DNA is TGTGCCAGCTCACCTGAGGTTTACGAGCAGTACTTC. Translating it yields CASSPEVYEQYF. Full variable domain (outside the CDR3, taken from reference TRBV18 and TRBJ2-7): NAGVMQNPRHLVRRRGQEARLRCSPMKGHSHVYWYRQLPEEGLKFMVYLQKENIIDESGMPKERFSAEFPKEGPSILRIQQVVRGDSAAYFCASSPEVYEQYFGPGTRLTVT.

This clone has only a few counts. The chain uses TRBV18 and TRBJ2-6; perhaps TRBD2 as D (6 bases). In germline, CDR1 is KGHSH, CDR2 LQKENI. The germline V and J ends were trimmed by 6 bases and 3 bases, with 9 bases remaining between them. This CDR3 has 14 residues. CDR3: CASSQGGGANVLTF. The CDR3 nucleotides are TGTGCCAGCTCGCAGGGAGGTGGGGCCAACGTCCTGACTTTC.

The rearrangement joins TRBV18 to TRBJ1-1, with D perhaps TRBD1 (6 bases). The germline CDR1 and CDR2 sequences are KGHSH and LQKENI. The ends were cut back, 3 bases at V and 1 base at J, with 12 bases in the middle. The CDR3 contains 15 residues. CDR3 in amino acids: CASSPRPGENTEAFF. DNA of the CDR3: TGTGCCAGCTCACCGAGGCCAGGGGAGAACACTGAAGCTTTCTTT.

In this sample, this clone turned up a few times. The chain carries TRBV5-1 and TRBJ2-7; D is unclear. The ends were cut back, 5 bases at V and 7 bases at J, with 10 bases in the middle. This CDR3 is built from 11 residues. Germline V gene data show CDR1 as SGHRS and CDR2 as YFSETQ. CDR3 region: CASSHNAEQYF. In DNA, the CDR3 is TGCGCCAGCAGTCACAACGCTGAGCAGTACTTC.

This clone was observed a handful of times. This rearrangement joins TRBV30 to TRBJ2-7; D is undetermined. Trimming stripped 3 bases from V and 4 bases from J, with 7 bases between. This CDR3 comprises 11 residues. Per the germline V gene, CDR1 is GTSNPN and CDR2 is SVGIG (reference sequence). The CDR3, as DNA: TGTGCCTGGAGCCCCAGGTACGAGCAGTACTTC. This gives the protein CAWSPRYEQYF.

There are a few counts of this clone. The CDR3 sequence is CASSLDRYNEQFF. The CDR3 DNA follows: TGTGCCAGCAGCCTGGACAGGTACAATGAGCAGTTCTTC. The chain has TRBV5-4 and TRBJ2-1; 7 bases fit TRBD1. Germline values: CDR1 SGHNT, CDR2 YYREEE (reference sequence). The CDR3 extends over 13 amino acids. After removal of 4 bases from V and 4 bases from J, the junction contained 2 bases not matched to a gene.

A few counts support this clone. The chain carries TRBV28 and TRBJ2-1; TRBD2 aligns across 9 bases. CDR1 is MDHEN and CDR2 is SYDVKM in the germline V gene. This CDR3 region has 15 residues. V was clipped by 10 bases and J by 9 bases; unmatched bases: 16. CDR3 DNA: TGTGCCACACGACTCTCGGGACTAGCATATGGTGAGCAGTTCTTC. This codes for CATRLSGLAYGEQFF.

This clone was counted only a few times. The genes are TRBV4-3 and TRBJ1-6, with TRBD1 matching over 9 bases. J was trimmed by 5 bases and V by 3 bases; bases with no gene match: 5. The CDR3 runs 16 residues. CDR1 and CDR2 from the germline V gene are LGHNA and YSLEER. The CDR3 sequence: CASSQPTGGNNSPLHF. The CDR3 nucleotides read TGCGCCAGCAGCCAGCCGACAGGGGGAAATAATTCACCCCTCCACTTT.

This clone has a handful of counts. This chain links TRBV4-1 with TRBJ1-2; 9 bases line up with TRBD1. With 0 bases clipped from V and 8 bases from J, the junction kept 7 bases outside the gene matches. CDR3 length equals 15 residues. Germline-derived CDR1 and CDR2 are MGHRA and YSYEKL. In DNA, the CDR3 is TGCGCCAGCAGCCAAGATGACAGGGGGGAGTGGGGCTACACCTTC. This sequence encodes CASSQDDRGEWGYTF.

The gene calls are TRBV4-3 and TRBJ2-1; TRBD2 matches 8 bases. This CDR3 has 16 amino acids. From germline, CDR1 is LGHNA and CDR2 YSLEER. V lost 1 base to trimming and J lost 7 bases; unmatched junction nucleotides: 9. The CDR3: CASSQGSSGRINEQFF. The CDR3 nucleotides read TGCGCCAGCAGCCAAGGGTCCAGCGGGAGAATAAATGAGCAGTTCTTC.

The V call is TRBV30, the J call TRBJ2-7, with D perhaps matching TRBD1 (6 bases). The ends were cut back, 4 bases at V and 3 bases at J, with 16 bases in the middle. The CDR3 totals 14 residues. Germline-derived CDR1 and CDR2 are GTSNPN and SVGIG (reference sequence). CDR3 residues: CAWTSRGRGYEQYF. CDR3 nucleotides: TGTGCCTGGACCTCCCGGGGCAGGGGCTACGAGCAGTACTTC.

For the CDR3, the DNA is TGTGCCAGTAGTATCAACGACAGGGGGAATGAGCAGTTCTTC. It yields the protein CASSINDRGNEQFF. The chain uses TRBV19 and TRBJ2-1; the match to TRBD1 covers 9 bases. V dropped 3 bases and J dropped 7; count of bases not matched to a gene: 4. CDR1 and CDR2 (germline): LNHDA, SQIVND (reference sequence). CDR3 length: 14 residues.

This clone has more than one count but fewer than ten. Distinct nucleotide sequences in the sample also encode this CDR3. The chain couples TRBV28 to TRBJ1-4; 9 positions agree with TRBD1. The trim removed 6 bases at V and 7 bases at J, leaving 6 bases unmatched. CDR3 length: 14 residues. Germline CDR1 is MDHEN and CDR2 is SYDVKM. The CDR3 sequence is CASSSGQGVEKLFF. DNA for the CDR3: TGTGCCAGCAGCTCGGGACAGGGAGTTGAAAAACTGTTTTTT.

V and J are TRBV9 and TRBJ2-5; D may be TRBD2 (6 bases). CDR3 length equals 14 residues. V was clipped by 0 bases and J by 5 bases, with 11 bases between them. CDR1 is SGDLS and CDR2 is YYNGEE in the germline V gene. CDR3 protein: CASSVEGLIETQYF. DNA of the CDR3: TGTGCCAGCAGCGTAGAAGGACTAATTGAGACCCAGTACTTC.

The CDR3, as DNA: TGTGCCAGCAGCGGCTCCGGGACTAGCGCATCAAATGAGCAGTTCTTC. This encodes CASSGSGTSASNEQFF. The chain employs TRBV9 and TRBJ2-1; 10 positions match TRBD2. From germline, CDR1 is SGDLS and CDR2 YYNGEE. V shed 3 bases, J shed 7 bases, and the junction held 10 bases outside the gene matches. The CDR3 runs to 16 residues.

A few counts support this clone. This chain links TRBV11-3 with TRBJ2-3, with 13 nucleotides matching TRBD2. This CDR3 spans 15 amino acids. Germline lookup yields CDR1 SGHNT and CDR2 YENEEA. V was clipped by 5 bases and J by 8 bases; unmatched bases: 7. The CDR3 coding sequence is TGTGCCAGCAGCCGTACTAGCGGGGGGGCCGGTACGCAGTATTTT. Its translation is CASSRTSGGAGTQYF.

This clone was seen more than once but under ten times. The CDR3 DNA reads TGTGCCAGCAGAATAAGCAATCAGCCCCAGCATTTT. This gives the protein CASRISNQPQHF. The genes are TRBV28 and TRBJ1-5; no definite D call. The CDR3 covers 12 residues. Germline CDR1 is MDHEN and CDR2 is SYDVKM. Trimming removed 6 bases from V and 1 base from J, with 4 bases in between.

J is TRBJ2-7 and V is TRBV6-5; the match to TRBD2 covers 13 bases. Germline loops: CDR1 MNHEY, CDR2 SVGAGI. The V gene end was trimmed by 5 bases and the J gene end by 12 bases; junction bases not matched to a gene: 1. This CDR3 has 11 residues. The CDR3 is CASSGTSGVYF. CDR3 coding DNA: TGTGCCAGCAGTGGGACTAGCGGGGTGTACTTC.

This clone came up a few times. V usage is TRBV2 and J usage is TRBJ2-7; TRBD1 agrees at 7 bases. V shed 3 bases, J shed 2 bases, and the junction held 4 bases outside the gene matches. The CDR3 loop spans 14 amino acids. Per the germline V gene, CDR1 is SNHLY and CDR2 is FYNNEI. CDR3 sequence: CASSEQGVAYEQYF. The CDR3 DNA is TGTGCCAGCAGTGAGCAGGGGGTAGCCTACGAGCAGTACTTC.

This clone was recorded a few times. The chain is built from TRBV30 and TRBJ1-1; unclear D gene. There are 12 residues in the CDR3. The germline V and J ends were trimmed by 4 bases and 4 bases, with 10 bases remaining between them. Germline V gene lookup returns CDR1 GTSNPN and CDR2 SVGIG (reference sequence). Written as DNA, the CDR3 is TGTGCCTGGATCGGCGGGCCCACTGAAGCTTTCTTT. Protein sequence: CAWIGGPTEAFF.

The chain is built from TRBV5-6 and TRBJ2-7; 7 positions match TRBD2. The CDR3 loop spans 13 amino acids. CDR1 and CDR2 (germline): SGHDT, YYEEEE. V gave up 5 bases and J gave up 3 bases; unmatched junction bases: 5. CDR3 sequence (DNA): TGTGCCAGCAGGAGAGCGGGAAGCTACGAGCAGTACTTC. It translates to CASRRAGSYEQYF.